The present T cell receptor (beta chain) was sequenced within a study of blood T cells in healthy people across ages. The table lists this clonotype with a count of one. Through a sample-barcoded 5' primer and a J-beta primer mix, a second PCR was run for roughly 6 to 11 cycles. Every individual sample yielded 2.5 million or more paired-end reads (each containing CDR3). TCRdb independently ran MiXCR on the 5' RACE reads; one entry per CDR3 protein. This table holds some 1.4 million distinct CDR3 sequences, 42% found once. Germline-derived CDR1 and CDR2 are MNHEY and SVGEGT. Trimming pared 5 bases from V and 10 bases from J, leaving 11 bases between. CDR3 length: 12 residues.

The clonotype was recovered from a woman between 18 and 29 years old in good health. Input material: blood. This rearrangement joins TRBV6-2 or TRBV6-3 to TRBJ2-2; D is ambiguous. The CDR3: CASSRPALELFF. CDR3 bases: TGTGCCAGCAGTCGACCCGCTTTGGAGCTGTTTTTT.